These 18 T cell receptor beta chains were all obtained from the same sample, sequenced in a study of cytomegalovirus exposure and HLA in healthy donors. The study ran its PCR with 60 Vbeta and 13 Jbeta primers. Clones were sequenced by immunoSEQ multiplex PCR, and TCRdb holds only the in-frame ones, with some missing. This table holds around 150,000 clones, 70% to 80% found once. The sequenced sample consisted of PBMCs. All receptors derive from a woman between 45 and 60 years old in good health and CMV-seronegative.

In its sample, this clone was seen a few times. The CDR3 DNA reads as TGTGCCAGCACGCAAACAGGGTCACGTTCGGACACTGAAGCTTTCTTT. Amino acid sequence: CASTQTGSRSDTEAFF. This chain joins TRBV18 and TRBJ1-1; weak D call: TRBD1 (6 bases). The CDR3 loop spans 16 amino acids. V gave up 8 bases and J gave up 3 bases, with 22 bases separating them. Looked up from germline, CDR1 is KGHSH and CDR2 is LQKENI.

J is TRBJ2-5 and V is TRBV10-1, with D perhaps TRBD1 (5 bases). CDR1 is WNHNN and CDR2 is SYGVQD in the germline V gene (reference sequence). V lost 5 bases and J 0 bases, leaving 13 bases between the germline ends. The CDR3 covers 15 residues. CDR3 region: CASSPTRQYQETQYF. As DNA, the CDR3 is TGCGCCAGCAGTCCCACCCGACAGTACCAAGAGACCCAGTACTTC.

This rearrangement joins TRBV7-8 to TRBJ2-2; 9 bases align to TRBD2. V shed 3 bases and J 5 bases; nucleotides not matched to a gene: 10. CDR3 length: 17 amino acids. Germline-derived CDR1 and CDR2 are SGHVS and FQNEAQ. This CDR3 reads CASSFRGVAGATGELFF. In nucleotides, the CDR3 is TGTGCCAGCAGCTTCAGGGGAGTAGCGGGGGCGACCGGGGAGCTGTTTTTT.

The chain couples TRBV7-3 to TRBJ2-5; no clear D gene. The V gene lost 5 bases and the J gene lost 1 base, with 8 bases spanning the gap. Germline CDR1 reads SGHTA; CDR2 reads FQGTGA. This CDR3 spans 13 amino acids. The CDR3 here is CASSLPPQETQYF. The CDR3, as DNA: TGTGCCAGCAGCCTTCCCCCCCAAGAGACCCAGTACTTC.

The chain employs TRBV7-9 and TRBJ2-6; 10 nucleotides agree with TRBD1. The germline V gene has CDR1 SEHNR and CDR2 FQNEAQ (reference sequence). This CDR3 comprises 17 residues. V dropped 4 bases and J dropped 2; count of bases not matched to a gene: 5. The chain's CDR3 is CASSSGQGDAGANVLTF. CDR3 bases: TGTGCCAGCAGCTCAGGACAGGGGGATGCTGGGGCCAACGTCCTGACTTTC. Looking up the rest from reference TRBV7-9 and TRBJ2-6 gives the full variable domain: DTGVSQNPRHKITKRGQNVTFRCDPISEHNRLYWYRQTLGQGPEFLTYFQNEAQLEKSRLLSDRFSAERPKGSFSTLEIQRTEQGDSAMYLCASSSGQGDAGANVLTFGAGSRLTVL.

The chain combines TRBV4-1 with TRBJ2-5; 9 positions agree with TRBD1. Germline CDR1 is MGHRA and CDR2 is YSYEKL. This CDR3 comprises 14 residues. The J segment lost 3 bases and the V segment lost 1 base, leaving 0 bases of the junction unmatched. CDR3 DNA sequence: TGCGCCAGCAGCCAAGGGACAGGGGAAGAGACCCAGTACTTC. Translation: CASSQGTGEETQYF.

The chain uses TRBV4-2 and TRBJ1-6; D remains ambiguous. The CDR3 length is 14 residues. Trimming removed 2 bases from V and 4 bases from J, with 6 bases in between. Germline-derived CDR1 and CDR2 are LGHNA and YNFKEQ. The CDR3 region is CASSQTVYNSPLHF. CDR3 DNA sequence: TGTGCCAGCAGCCAAACAGTGTATAATTCACCCCTCCACTTT.

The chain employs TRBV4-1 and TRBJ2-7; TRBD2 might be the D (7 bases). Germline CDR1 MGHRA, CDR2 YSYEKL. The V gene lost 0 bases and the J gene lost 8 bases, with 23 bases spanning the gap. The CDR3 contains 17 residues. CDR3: CASSQEVGGGHPEKQYF. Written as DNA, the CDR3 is TGCGCCAGCAGCCAAGAGGTGGGGGGGGGACATCCTGAAAAGCAGTACTTC.

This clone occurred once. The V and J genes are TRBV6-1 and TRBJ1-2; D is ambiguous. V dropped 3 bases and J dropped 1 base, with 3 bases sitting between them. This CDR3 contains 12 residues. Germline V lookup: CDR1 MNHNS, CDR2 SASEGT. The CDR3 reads CASSDNNYGYTF. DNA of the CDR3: TGTGCCAGCAGTGACAATAACTATGGCTACACCTTC.

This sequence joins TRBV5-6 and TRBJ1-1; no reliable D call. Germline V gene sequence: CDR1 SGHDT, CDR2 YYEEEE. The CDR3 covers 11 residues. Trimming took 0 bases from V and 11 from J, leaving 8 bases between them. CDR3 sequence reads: CASSLELQAFF. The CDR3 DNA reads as TGTGCCAGCAGCTTGGAATTGCAGGCTTTCTTT.

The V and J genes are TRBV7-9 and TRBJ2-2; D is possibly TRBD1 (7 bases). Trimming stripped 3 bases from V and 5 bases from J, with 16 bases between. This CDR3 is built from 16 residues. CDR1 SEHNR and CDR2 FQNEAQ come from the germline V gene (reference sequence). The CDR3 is CASSFPSGGTTGELFF. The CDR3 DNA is TGTGCCAGCAGCTTCCCATCAGGGGGGACTACCGGGGAGCTGTTTTTT.

CDR3 bases: TGTGCCACCAGCATAAAGACAGCTCCTATCTCCTACGAGCAGTACTTC. Its protein is CATSIKTAPISYEQYF. The chain combines TRBV15 with TRBJ2-7; D might be TRBD1 (5 bases). V was cut by 4 bases and J by 0 bases, with 16 bases left in between. This CDR3 is 16 amino acids long. Germline assignment: CDR1 LNHNV and CDR2 YYDKDF (reference sequence).

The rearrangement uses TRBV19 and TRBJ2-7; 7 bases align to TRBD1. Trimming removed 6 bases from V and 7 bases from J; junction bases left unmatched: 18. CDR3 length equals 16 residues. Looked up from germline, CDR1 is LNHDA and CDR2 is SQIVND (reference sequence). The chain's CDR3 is CASSQSSGTVSGEQYF. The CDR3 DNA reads TGTGCCAGTAGCCAATCTTCCGGGACAGTAAGTGGGGAGCAGTACTTC. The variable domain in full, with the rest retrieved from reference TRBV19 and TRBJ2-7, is DGGITQSPKYLFRKEGQNVTLSCEQNLNHDAMYWYRQDPGQGLRLIYYSQIVNDFQKGDIAEGYSVSREKKESFPLTVTSAQKNPTAFYLCASSQSSGTVSGEQYFGPGTRLTVT.

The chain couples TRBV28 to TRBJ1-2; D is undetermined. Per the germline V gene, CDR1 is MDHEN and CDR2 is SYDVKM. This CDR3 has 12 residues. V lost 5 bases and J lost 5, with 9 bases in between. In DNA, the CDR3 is TGTGCCAGCAGTCCGACTCTATATGGCTACACCTTC. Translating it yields CASSPTLYGYTF.

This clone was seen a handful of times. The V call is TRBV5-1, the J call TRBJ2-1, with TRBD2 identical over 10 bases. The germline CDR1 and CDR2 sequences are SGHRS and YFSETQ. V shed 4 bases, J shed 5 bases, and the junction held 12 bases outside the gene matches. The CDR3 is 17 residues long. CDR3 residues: CASSRTLAGGTDNEQFF. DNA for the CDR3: TGCGCCAGCAGCCGGACCTTAGCGGGAGGAACCGACAATGAGCAGTTCTTC.

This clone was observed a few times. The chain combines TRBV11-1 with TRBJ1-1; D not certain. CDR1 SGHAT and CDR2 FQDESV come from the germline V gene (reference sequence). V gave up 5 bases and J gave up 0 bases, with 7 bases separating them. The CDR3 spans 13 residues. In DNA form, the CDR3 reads TGTGCCAGCAGCCTGCAGTTGAACACTGAAGCTTTCTTT. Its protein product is CASSLQLNTEAFF. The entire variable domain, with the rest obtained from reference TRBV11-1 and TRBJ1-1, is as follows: EAEVAQSPRYKITEKSQAVAFWCDPISGHATLYWYRQILGQGPELLVQFQDESVVDDSQLPKDRFSAERLKGVDSTLKIQPAELGDSAMYLCASSLQLNTEAFFGQGTRLTVV.

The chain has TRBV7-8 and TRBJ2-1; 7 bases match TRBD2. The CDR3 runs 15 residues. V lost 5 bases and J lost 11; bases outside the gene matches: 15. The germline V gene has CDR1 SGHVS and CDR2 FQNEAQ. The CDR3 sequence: CASSPRVAGESQQFF. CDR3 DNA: TGTGCCAGCAGCCCCCGTGTGGCGGGAGAAAGTCAGCAGTTCTTC.

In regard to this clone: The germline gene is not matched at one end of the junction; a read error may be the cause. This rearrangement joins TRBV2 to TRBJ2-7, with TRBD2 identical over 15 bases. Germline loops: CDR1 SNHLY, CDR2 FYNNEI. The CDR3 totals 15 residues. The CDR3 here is CASSGGLAGGLRSNF. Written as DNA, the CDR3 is TGTGCCAGCAGTGGGGGACTAGCGGGAGGTTTACGCTCGAACTTC.